This passage covers 7 T cell receptor beta chains from one sample sequenced in a study of radiotherapy plus CTLA-4 blockade in lung cancer. The table came from immunoSEQ multiplex PCR; TCRdb's copy has only in-frame clones and leaves some out. The sample yields just over 60,000 clones, about 80% seen once. The sample was peripheral blood, taken from a patient treated with radiotherapy plus ipilimumab. The receptors originated from a human donor with non-small cell lung cancer who had a complete response to radiotherapy plus ipilimumab.

This chain links TRBV19 with TRBJ2-4; D uncertain. This CDR3 has 16 residues. Trimming cost V 0 bases and J 4 bases, with 13 bases left between them. Germline-derived CDR1 and CDR2 are LNHDA and SQIVND (reference sequence). The CDR3 coding sequence is TGTGCCAGTAGTATAGATAATAATCGCCAGAAAAACATTCAGTACTTC. Protein product: CASSIDNNRQKNIQYF.

The chain joins TRBV27 to TRBJ1-2, with 11 bases that match TRBD1. The CDR3 consists of 17 residues. V shed 4 bases and J 4 bases; nucleotides not matched to a gene: 11. Germline V gives CDR1 MNHEY, CDR2 SMNVEV (reference sequence). CDR3 coding DNA: TGTGCCAGCAGTTCCCGGACAGGGGGCCCGAGTACCTATGGCTACACCTTC. Its translation: CASSSRTGGPSTYGYTF.

The V gene is TRBV18, the J gene TRBJ2-7; the D gene is possibly TRBD2 (5 bases). Trimming left V 5 bases short and J 10 bases short, with 15 bases between. Germline V gives CDR1 KGHSH, CDR2 LQKENI. The CDR3 is 12 amino acids. The CDR3 bases are TGTGCCAGCTCAGAGGAGGATGGCCCCCAGTACGTC. Translated: CASSEEDGPQYV.

This chain connects TRBV2 to TRBJ1-5, with 12 nucleotides matching TRBD1. V gave up 6 bases and J gave up 0 bases; unmatched junction bases: 9. The CDR3 length is 18 residues. Germline V gene sequence: CDR1 SNHLY, CDR2 FYNNEI. CDR3 protein: CASRRGQGAGYSNQPQHF. The CDR3 DNA reads as TGTGCCAGCAGGAGGGGACAGGGGGCTGGATATAGCAATCAGCCCCAGCATTTT.

The chain is built from TRBV18 and TRBJ2-5, with unresolved D. V lost 0 bases and J 11 bases, leaving 19 bases between the germline ends. Germline CDR1 KGHSH, CDR2 LQKENI. The CDR3 length is 15 residues. The CDR3 region is CASSPPGGELVGQYF. The CDR3 coding sequence is TGTGCCAGCTCACCACCGGGCGGTGAGTTAGTCGGGCAGTACTTC.

The chain combines TRBV7-2 with TRBJ1-5; no reliable D call. The CDR3 is made up of 16 amino acids. Trimming pared 5 bases from V and 4 bases from J, leaving 18 bases between. Per the germline V gene, CDR1 is SGHTA and CDR2 is FQGNSA. CDR3 coding DNA: TGTGCCAGCAGCCCCACGAACAATCACCCGAATCAGCCCCAGCATTTT. Its protein product is CASSPTNNHPNQPQHF.

The V and J genes are TRBV9 and TRBJ1-2; no clear D gene. Trimming shortened V by 0 bases and J by 4 bases, and 13 bases separated the two germline ends. There are 15 residues in the CDR3. Germline CDR1 is SGDLS and CDR2 is YYNGEE. Here the CDR3 DNA reads TGTGCCAGCAGCGTAGCGGCGGGAGTGGGCTATGGCTACACCTTC. Translation gives CASSVAAGVGYGYTF.